These 21 T cell receptor beta chains share one sample of origin, sequenced in a study of cytomegalovirus exposure and HLA in healthy donors. The assay was immunoSEQ multiplex PCR, and TCRdb's table has in-frame clones only and misses some. This table holds about 130,000 clones, 80% to 90% found once. Sequencing was done on a sample of PBMCs. Receptor source: a woman younger than 30 in good health and CMV-seropositive.

This chain connects TRBV19 to TRBJ1-2; D uncertain. The germline gives CDR1 LNHDA, CDR2 SQIVND (reference sequence). The CDR3 is made up of 12 amino acids. V was trimmed by 7 bases and J by 8 bases, leaving 14 bases between them. The CDR3 coding sequence is TGTGCCAGTATAGACTGGGCGGGAGGCTACACCTTC. Protein: CASIDWAGGYTF.

V is TRBV11-2 and J is TRBJ1-1; D uncertain. V was pared by 1 base and J by 2 bases, with 11 bases between. The germline gives CDR1 SGHAT, CDR2 FQNNGV. CDR3 size: 15 residues. The DNA for the CDR3 is TGTGCCAGCAGCTTAGTCGGCAGGTACAACACTGAAGCTTTCTTT. It specifies CASSLVGRYNTEAFF.

Only a few counts were recorded for this clone. The chain combines TRBV29-1 with TRBJ2-1; 7 bases agree with TRBD1. The CDR3 sequence is 16 residues long. J lost 5 bases, V lost 7 bases, and 17 bases had no gene match. Germline CDR1 reads SQVTM; CDR2 reads ANQGSEA. As DNA, the CDR3 is TGCAGCGGTCTATCTTCGGGACAGATAAGACACAATGAGCAGTTCTTC. This sequence encodes CSGLSSGQIRHNEQFF.

The chain recombines TRBV4-3 with TRBJ1-5; D gene uncertain. CDR1 and CDR2 from the germline V gene are LGHNA and YSLEER. Trimming removed 0 bases at V and 1 base at J, with 7 bases between. CDR3 length: 15 amino acids. The DNA for the CDR3 is TGCGCCAGCAGCCAAGATTGGCGGAGCAATCAGCCCCAGCATTTT. It encodes CASSQDWRSNQPQHF.

The genes are TRBV19 and TRBJ1-2; perhaps TRBD1 as D (6 bases). The CDR3 length is 15 residues. V was cut by 5 bases and J by 2 bases, with 15 bases left in between. CDR1 and CDR2 (germline): LNHDA, SQIVND (reference sequence). As DNA, the CDR3 is TGTGCCAGTAGTTCTTACAGGGAACCAAACTATGGCTACACCTTC. Its protein product is CASSSYREPNYGYTF.

The chain recombines TRBV28 with TRBJ2-3, with D unresolved. This CDR3 is built from 15 residues. The germline gives CDR1 MDHEN, CDR2 SYDVKM. Deletions cut 4 bases from V and 0 bases from J, with 11 bases between. The CDR3 nucleotides are TGTGCCAGCAGTTACGAAGACTCTAGCACAGATACGCAGTATTTT. Encoded protein: CASSYEDSSTDTQYF.

This clone was found once. The CDR3 DNA reads as TGTGCCAGCAGGCGGGACAGTGTAAACGAGCAGTACTTC. This translates into CASRRDSVNEQYF. This sequence joins TRBV2 and TRBJ2-7, with D maybe TRBD1 (7 bases). Trimming left V 6 bases short and J 5 bases short, with 14 bases between. Germline V gene lookup returns CDR1 SNHLY and CDR2 FYNNEI. The CDR3 length is 13 residues.

This clone was found once. The chain combines TRBV5-4 with TRBJ2-7, with D perhaps matching TRBD2 (6 bases). V was cut by 4 bases and J by 2 bases, with 13 bases left in between. The germline CDR1 and CDR2 sequences are SGHNT and YYREEE (reference sequence). The CDR3 covers 14 residues. This chain's CDR3 is CASSASWGAYEQYF. CDR3 coding DNA: TGTGCCAGCAGCGCCAGTTGGGGGGCCTACGAGCAGTACTTC.

The J gene is TRBJ1-2, the V gene TRBV27, with a weak D call TRBD1 (6 bases). Germline V gene data show CDR1 as MNHEY and CDR2 as SMNVEV (reference sequence). The CDR3 is 14 residues long. V was pared by 7 bases and J by 4 bases, with 16 bases between. For the CDR3, the DNA is TGTGCCAGCACTTCCGGACAGAGTCCCTATGGCTACACCTTC. Its translation: CASTSGQSPYGYTF.

The chain recombines TRBV5-1 with TRBJ2-7; TRBD1 aligns across 7 bases. This CDR3 has 18 residues. Germline CDR1 and CDR2: SGHRS and YFSETQ. The V segment lost 2 bases and the J segment 2 bases; nucleotides outside the gene matches: 16. This chain's CDR3 is CASSLGPRDSPSPYEQYF. DNA for the CDR3: TGCGCCAGCAGCTTAGGTCCCCGGGACAGCCCCTCTCCCTACGAGCAGTACTTC.

The chain joins TRBV15 to TRBJ1-2; perhaps TRBD1 as D (6 bases). V was trimmed by 3 bases and J by 6 bases, leaving 14 bases between them. This CDR3 has 14 residues. CDR1 is LNHNV, CDR2 YYDKDF, per germline (reference sequence). This chain's CDR3 is CATSRYREINGYTF. The CDR3, as DNA: TGTGCCACCAGCAGGTACAGGGAGATCAATGGCTACACCTTC.

V gene TRBV6-6 combines with J gene TRBJ1-2, with TRBD1 matching over 7 bases. V was pared by 9 bases and J by 5 bases, with 9 bases of the junction left unmatched. This CDR3 is built from 13 residues. CDR1 MNHNY and CDR2 SVGAGI come from the germline V gene (reference sequence). CDR3 sequence: CASSRGTVYGYTF. For the CDR3, the DNA is TGTGCCAGTTCGAGAGGGACAGTTTATGGCTACACCTTC.

The rearrangement links TRBV5-4 to TRBJ1-2; 7 positions match TRBD1. The germline V gene encodes CDR1 SGHNT and CDR2 YYREEE (reference sequence). Trimming at V came to 1 base and at J to 4 bases, leaving 13 bases not matched to a gene. The CDR3 totals 17 residues. This chain's CDR3 is CASSLYRGESGSYGYTF. CDR3 nucleotides: TGTGCCAGCAGCTTGTACAGGGGAGAGTCAGGAAGCTATGGCTACACCTTC.

Only a few counts were recorded for this clone. The V call is TRBV7-2, the J call TRBJ2-7; unclear D gene. The V and J ends lost 4 bases and 3 bases respectively, with 13 bases between them. CDR1 is SGHTA and CDR2 is FQGNSA in the germline V gene. CDR3 length: 14 amino acids. The CDR3 protein is CASSSLDVSYEQYF. CDR3 bases: TGTGCCAGCAGCTCGCTAGACGTCAGCTACGAGCAGTACTTC.

The rearrangement joins TRBV30 to TRBJ2-2, with D possibly matching TRBD2 (5 bases). This CDR3 has 15 amino acids. Germline V gives CDR1 GTSNPN, CDR2 SVGIG (reference sequence). Deletions cut 4 bases from V and 2 bases from J, with 14 bases between. As DNA, the CDR3 is TGTGCCTGGACACTATACGGGGAAAACACCGGGGAGCTGTTTTTT. Translating gives CAWTLYGENTGELFF.

The chain joins TRBV9 to TRBJ1-6; possible D gene TRBD1, 6 bases. Trimming stripped 3 bases from V and 7 bases from J, with 8 bases between. The CDR3 length is 13 residues. Germline V gene sequence: CDR1 SGDLS, CDR2 YYNGEE. CDR3 DNA sequence: TGTGCCAGCAGCGGCACAGGGAATTCACCCCTCCACTTT. Encoded protein: CASSGTGNSPLHF.

This chain uses TRBV11-3 with TRBJ1-2, with D unclear. Trimming pared 5 bases from V and 3 bases from J, leaving 13 bases between. CDR3 size: 14 residues. The germline V gene has CDR1 SGHNT and CDR2 YENEEA. The CDR3 nucleotides are TGTGCCAGCAGCATAGCCGGGAAAGACTATGGCTACACCTTC. It specifies CASSIAGKDYGYTF. Full variable domain (outside the CDR3, taken from reference TRBV11-3 and TRBJ1-2): EAGVVQSPRYKIIEKKQPVAFWCNPISGHNTLYWYLQNLGQGPELLIRYENEEAVDDSQLPKDRFSAERLKGVDSTLKIQPAELGDSAVYLCASSIAGKDYGYTFGSGTRLTVV.

The J gene is TRBJ2-5, the V gene TRBV7-2; no firm D call. The ends were cut back, 1 base at V and 4 bases at J, with 10 bases in the middle. There are 14 residues in the CDR3. CDR1 is SGHTA, CDR2 FQGNSA, per germline. The CDR3 here is CASSLGSSRETQYF. The CDR3 DNA reads TGTGCCAGCAGCTTAGGGTCTAGTCGAGAGACCCAGTACTTC.

This chain uses TRBV7-8 with TRBJ1-6; 8 bases are shared with TRBD1. The CDR3 consists of 14 residues. Germline V gene lookup returns CDR1 SGHVS and CDR2 FQNEAQ. J lost 9 bases, V lost 3 bases, and 4 bases had no gene match. DNA of the CDR3: TGTGCCAGCAGCTTTCAGGACAGGGCTTCACCCCTCCACTTT. Amino acids: CASSFQDRASPLHF.

The rearrangement links TRBV7-6 to TRBJ2-3; perhaps TRBD2 as D (5 bases). Germline loops: CDR1 SGHVS, CDR2 FNYEAQ. The length of the CDR3 is 13 residues. Trimming cost V 5 bases and J 1 base, with 7 bases left between them. The chain's CDR3 is CASSPGGTDTQYF. The CDR3 DNA sequence: TGTGCCAGCAGCCCCGGGGGCACAGATACGCAGTATTTT.

CDR3 protein: CSVFLPTGELFF. CDR3 bases: TGCAGCGTCTTTCTCCCCACCGGGGAGCTGTTTTTT. V and J are TRBV29-1 and TRBJ2-2; D remains unclear. Trimming removed 6 bases from V and 4 bases from J, with 9 bases in between. Germline V gives CDR1 SQVTM, CDR2 ANQGSEA. The CDR3 is 12 residues long.